These 8 T cell receptor beta chains were sequenced from one sample in a study of T cells in Graves' hyperthyroidism and ophthalmopathy. RNA transcripts provided the source from which TCR beta CDR3 regions were amplified. A first-round RT-PCR of the TCR CDR3 used the HTBI primer set. One entry per CDR3 protein, called by TCRdb with MiXCR from the multiplex PCR reads. The sample holds approximately 560,000 distinct CDR3 sequences, roughly 46% seen once. What was sequenced was peripheral blood or thyroid tissue (not recorded which). All receptors come from a woman younger than 35 with Graves' hyperthyroidism.

Of note for this clonotype: Being one base from a much bigger clone, this may be a read error. This chain uses TRBV10-3 with TRBJ2-2; weak D call: TRBD2 (6 bases). The germline V gene has CDR1 ENHRY and CDR2 SYGVKD. The CDR3 has 14 amino acids. CDR3 bases: TGTGCCATCAGTGAGACGGCGGGCACCGGGGGGCTGTTTTTT. Protein sequence: CAISETAGTGGLFF.

This clonotype was seen repeatedly, ten times or more. The chain couples TRBV7-2 to TRBJ1-2, with D possibly being TRBD1 (6 bases). Trimming shortened V by 3 bases and J by 7 bases, and 15 bases separated the two germline ends. Germline V gene data show CDR1 as SGHTA and CDR2 as FQGNSA. The CDR3 is 14 amino acids. The DNA of the CDR3 is TGTGCCAGCAGCTTCGATCGGGGGGGCGCTGGCTACACCTTC. It codes for CASSFDRGGAGYTF.

In this sample, this clonotype turned up many times. This chain connects TRBV7-3 to TRBJ1-2; 8 nucleotides agree with TRBD1. The CDR3 totals 14 residues. Per the germline V gene, CDR1 is SGHTA and CDR2 is FQGTGA. Trimming cost V 6 bases and J 3 bases; bases outside gene matches: 6. The CDR3 DNA is TGTGCCAGCAGGTCGGGACAGGTTGACTATGGCTACACCTTC. It is translated as CASRSGQVDYGYTF.

This clonotype was seen more than once but under ten times. This chain connects TRBV7-9 to TRBJ2-7; no clear D. V lost 5 bases, J lost 11 bases, and 7 bases lay in between. The CDR3 covers 9 residues. Per the germline V gene, CDR1 is SEHNR and CDR2 is FQNEAQ (reference sequence). CDR3 sequence: CASSVREYF. As DNA, the CDR3 is TGTGCCAGCAGCGTCCGGGAGTACTTC.

The chain recombines TRBV2 with TRBJ1-3, with a weak D call TRBD1 (5 bases). The length of the CDR3 is 16 residues. Trimming removed 5 bases from V and 4 bases from J, with 18 bases in between. The germline V gene encodes CDR1 SNHLY and CDR2 FYNNEI. The CDR3 loop reads CASSYGAGPFGNTIYF. The CDR3 nucleotides are TGTGCCAGCAGTTACGGGGCAGGTCCTTTCGGAAACACCATATATTTT.

This clonotype was recorded a few times. The chain carries TRBV7-2 and TRBJ2-7; D gene ambiguous. The V end was cut by 6 bases, the J end by 0 bases, with 12 bases between. This CDR3 region has 14 residues. The V gene's germline CDR1 is SGHTA and CDR2 FQGNSA. The chain's CDR3 is CASRVGRSSYEQYF. In nucleotides, the CDR3 is TGTGCCAGCAGGGTCGGACGTTCCTCCTACGAGCAGTACTTC.

The chain links TRBV24-1 to TRBJ1-2; 8 bases line up with TRBD1. CDR1 and CDR2 from the germline V gene are KGHDR and SFDVKD. V shed 11 bases, J shed 6 bases, and the junction held 1 base outside the gene matches. The CDR3 contains 10 residues. The CDR3 here is CARTGNGYTF. CDR3 DNA sequence: TGTGCCAGGACAGGGAATGGCTACACCTTC.

This chain links TRBV2 with TRBJ1-1, with D maybe TRBD1 (5 bases). The V gene's germline CDR1 is SNHLY and CDR2 FYNNEI. This CDR3 comprises 14 residues. V was cut by 7 bases and J by 4 bases, with 16 bases left in between. CDR3 region: CASIYLGESTEAFF. The CDR3 nucleotides are TGTGCCAGCATTTACCTGGGGGAGAGCACTGAAGCTTTCTTT.